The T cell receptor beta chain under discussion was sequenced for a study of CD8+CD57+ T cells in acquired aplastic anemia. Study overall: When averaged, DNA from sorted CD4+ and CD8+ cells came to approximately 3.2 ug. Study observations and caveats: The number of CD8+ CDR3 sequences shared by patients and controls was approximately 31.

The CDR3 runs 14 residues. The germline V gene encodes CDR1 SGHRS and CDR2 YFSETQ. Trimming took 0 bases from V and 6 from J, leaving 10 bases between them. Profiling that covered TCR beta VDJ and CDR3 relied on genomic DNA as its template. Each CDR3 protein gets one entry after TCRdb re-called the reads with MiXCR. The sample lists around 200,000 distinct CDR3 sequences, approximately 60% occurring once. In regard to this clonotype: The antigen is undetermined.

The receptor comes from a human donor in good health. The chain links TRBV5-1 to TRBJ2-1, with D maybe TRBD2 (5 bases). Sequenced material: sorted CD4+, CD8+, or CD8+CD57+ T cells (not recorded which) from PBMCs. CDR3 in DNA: TGCGCCAGCAGCTTGGATAGCGCGGGCAATGAGCAGTTCTTC. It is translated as CASSLDSAGNEQFF.